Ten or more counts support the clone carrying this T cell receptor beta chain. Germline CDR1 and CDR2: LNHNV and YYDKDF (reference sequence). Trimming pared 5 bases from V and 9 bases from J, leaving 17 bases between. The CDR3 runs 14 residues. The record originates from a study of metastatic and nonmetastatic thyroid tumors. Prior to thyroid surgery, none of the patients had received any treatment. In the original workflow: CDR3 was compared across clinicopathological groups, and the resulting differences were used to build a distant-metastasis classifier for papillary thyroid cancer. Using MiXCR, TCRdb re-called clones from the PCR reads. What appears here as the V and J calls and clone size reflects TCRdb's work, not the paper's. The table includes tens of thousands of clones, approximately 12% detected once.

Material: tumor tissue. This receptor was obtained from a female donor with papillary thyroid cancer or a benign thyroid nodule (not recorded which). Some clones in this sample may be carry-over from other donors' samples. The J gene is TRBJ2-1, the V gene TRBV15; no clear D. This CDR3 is CATSHDGMGFEQFF. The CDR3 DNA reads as TGTGCCACCAGCCACGACGGCATGGGGTTTGAGCAGTTCTTC.